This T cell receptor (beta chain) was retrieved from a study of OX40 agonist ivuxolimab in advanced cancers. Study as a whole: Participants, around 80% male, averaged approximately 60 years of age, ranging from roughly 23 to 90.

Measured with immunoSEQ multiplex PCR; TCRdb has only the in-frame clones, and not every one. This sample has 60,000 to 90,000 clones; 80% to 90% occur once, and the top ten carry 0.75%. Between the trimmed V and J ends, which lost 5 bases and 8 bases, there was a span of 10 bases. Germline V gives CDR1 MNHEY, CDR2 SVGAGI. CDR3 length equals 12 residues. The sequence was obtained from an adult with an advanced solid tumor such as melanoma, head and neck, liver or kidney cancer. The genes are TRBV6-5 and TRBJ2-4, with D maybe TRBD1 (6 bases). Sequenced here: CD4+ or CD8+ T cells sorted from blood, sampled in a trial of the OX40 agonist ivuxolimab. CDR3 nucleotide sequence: TGTGCCAGCAGTACCGACAGGTACATTCAGTACTTC. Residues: CASSTDRYIQYF.